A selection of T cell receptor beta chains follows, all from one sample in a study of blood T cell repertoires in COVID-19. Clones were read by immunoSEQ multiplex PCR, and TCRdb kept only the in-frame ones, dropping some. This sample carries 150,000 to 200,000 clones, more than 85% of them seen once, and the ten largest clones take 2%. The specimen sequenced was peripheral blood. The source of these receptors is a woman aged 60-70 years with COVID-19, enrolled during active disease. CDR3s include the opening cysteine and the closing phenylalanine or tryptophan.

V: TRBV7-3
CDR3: CASSLTLKRGDRSHHSNQPQHF

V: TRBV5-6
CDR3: CASSFGDRNTGELFF

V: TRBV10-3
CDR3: CAISDEAGWNGYTF

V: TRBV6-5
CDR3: CASRTPGVGEKLFF

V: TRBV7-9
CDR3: CASSPRSSYEQYF

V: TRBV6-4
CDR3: CASSRQGSYGYTF

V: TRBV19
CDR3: CASSIRTSGGAETQYF

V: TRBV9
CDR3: CASSWGTGHGELFF

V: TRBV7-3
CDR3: CASSLWASGNTGELFF

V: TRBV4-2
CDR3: CASSQVGDSYNEQFF

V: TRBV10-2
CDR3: CASSGSGYGYTF

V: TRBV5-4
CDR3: CASSPRDRGSSPLHF

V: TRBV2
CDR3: CASSGLLARKNIQYF

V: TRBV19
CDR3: CASSIGKARGTDTQYF

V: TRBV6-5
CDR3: CASSYGTAGSGNTIYF

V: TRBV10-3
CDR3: CANRQGRGTEAFF

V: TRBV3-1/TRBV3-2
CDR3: CASSPVERTVNTEAFF

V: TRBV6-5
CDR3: CASSYSGSVETQYF

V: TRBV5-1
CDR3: CASSLQARNTEAFF

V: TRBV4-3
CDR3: CASSQDPSGGGTDTQYF

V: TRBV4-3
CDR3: CASSRRTSTNTGELFF

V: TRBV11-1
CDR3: CASSATGEAFF

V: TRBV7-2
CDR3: CASSSRTRRETQYF

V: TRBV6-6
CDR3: CASKPQGDQPQHF

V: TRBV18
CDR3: CASSGDSGSYLKEQYF

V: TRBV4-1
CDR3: CASSPPSRGADTQYF

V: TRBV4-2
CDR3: CASSQDTGGRDTEAFF

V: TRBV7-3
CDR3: CASSRQGGLSYNEQFF

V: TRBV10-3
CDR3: CAISESGEAFF

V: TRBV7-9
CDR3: CASSRREWITNEKLFF

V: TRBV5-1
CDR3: CASSPEGVREKLFF

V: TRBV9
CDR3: CASSVGGQGIVPLHF

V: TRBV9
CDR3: CASSAPGHGPWGSPEAFF

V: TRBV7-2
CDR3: CASRQGLAGKDTQYF

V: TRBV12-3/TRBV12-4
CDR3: CASSRTAPYEQYF

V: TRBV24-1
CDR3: CATSEPDREYGYTF

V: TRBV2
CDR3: CASVWNRGGTEAFF

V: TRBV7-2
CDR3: CASSVSYEQYF

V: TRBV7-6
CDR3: CASSLMREMQASPLHF

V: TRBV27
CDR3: CASSLGGRPYGYTF

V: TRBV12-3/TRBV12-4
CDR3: CASSFASNTEAFF

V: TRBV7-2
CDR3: CASSPVGGVNTEAFF